The sequence of this T cell receptor beta chain was determined in a study of tumor-infiltrating lymphocytes in primary liver carcinoma. Scientists recovered RNA and DNA together from approximately 20-30 mg of unsorted bulk tissue. Chronic HBV infection, which was untreated, was present in the patients. Study-wide points: A fraction of only about 7.5-25% of top clones appeared in all five tumor regions.

The researchers produced TCR beta cDNA from approximately 540 ng total RNA with a constant-region primer. Slightly modified ARM-PCR with three nested multiplex PCR rounds yielded TCR beta libraries. A C-beta reverse primer was combined with TRBV1-TRBV30 forward primers in the first two PCR rounds, and each round had approximately 10 cycles. TCRdb itself ran the multiplex PCR reads through MiXCR, one entry per CDR3 protein. The top ten clones hold about 30% of a sample with about 74,000 distinct CDR3 sequences, over 60% of them seen once. The CDR3 covers 15 residues. Germline CDR1 is MNHEY and CDR2 is SVGAGI. Points on this clonotype: Its antigen is undetermined. One end of the junction fails to match germline, which may point to a read error.

This chain connects TRBV6-5 to TRBJ2-2; D might be TRBD2 (5 bases). Sequencing was done on a sample of liver tumor tissue from sampling region 4. Subset reported: tumor region T4, right-lateral pole. This TCR was recovered from a man aged 35-49 years with primary liver carcinoma and hepatitis B virus infection. The CDR3 region has the DNA TGTGCCAGCAGTTACGGTGACCCTGTCGCCGGGGAGCTGCTTTTT. It translates to CASSYGDPVAGELLF.